The clone carrying this T cell receptor beta chain was seen a handful of times. Its specificity is unknown. These data are taken from a study of beta chain features in type 1 diabetes. Sequencing targeted expressed TCRB transcripts, as all isolated RNA had been reverse transcribed. Assay: immunoSEQ multiplex PCR; the TCRdb copy retains only in-frame clones and omits some. The top ten hold 2% to 2.5% of the sample, which has approximately 170,000 clones, approximately 8.4% seen once. The study, taken as a whole, reports: All four CD4+ subsets from Type 1 diabetes patients carried moderately but significantly shorter TCRB CDR3s.

Germline V gives CDR1 SGHNT, CDR2 YENEEA. The CDR3 loop spans 14 amino acids. V was clipped by 5 bases and J by 8 bases; unmatched bases: 8. The clonotype originates from a woman between 18 and 29 years old in good health. Specimen: central memory CD4+ T cells from blood. The chain links TRBV11-3 to TRBJ2-3; the match to TRBD2 covers 9 bases. The CDR3 protein is CASSARLAESTQYF. The CDR3, as DNA: TGTGCCAGCAGCGCGAGACTAGCGGAGAGTACGCAGTATTTT.